This T cell receptor beta chain stems from a study of cytomegalovirus exposure and HLA in healthy donors. Broader study findings: Within an earlier analysis, most TCR beta V segments proved productive either about 90% or about 30% of the time. As a later analysis showed, several of the most significant clusters appeared to be linked to common viral pathogens.

The PCR used 60 Vbeta and 13 Jbeta primers. Assay: immunoSEQ multiplex PCR; the TCRdb copy retains only in-frame clones and omits some. There are under 200,000 clones in the sample; approximately 78% occur only once, and about 0.76% lies in the top ten. Details on this clone: What it recognizes is unknown.

Sequencing was performed on PBMCs. This TCR was recovered from a young woman in good health and CMV-seronegative.

CDR3 nucleotide sequence: TGTGCCAGCAGCCTCGACAGGGCTGGCGGGGGCTACACCTTC. This gives the protein CASSLDRAGGGYTF. This chain connects TRBV6-6 to TRBJ1-2; 7 nucleotides agree with TRBD1. This CDR3 comprises 14 residues. J was trimmed by 8 bases and V by 6 bases; bases with no gene match: 12. The germline gives CDR1 MNHNY, CDR2 SVGAGI (reference sequence).